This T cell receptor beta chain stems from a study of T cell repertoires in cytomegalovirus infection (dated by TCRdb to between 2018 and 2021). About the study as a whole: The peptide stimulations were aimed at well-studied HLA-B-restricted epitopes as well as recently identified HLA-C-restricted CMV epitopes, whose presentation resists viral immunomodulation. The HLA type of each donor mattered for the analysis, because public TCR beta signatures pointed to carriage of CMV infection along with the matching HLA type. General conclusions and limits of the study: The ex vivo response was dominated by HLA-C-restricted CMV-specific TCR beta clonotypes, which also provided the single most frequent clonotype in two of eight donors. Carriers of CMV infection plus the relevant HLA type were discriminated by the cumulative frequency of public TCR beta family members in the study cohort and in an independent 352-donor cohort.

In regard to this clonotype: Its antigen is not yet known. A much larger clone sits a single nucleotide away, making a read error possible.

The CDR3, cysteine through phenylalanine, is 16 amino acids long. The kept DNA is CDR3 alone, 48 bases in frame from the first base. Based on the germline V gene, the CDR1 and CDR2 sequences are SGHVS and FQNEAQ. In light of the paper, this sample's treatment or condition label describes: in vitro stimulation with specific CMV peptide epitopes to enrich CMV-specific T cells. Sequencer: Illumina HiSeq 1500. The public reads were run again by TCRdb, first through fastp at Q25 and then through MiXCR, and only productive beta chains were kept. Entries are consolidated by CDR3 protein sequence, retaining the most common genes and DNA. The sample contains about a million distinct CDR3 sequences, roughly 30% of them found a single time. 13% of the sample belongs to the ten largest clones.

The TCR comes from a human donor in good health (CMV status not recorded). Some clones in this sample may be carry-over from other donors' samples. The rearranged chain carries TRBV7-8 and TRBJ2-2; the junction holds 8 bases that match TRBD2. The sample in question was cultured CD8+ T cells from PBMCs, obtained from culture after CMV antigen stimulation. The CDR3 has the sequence CVSSPPGGRVTGELFF. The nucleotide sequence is TGTGTCAGCAGTCCCCCGGGGGGGCGGGTAACCGGGGAGCTGTTTTTT.